These 7 T cell receptor beta chains originate from one sample sequenced in a study of cytomegalovirus exposure and HLA in healthy donors. This PCR relied on a set of 60 Vbeta primers and 13 Jbeta primers. Clones were sequenced by immunoSEQ multiplex PCR, and TCRdb holds only the in-frame ones, with some missing. The repertoire includes 300,000 or so clones, approximately 84% of them detected once, and 2% to 2.5% sits in the top ten. The specimen sequenced was PBMCs. The receptors here all came from a middle-aged woman in good health and CMV-seropositive.

The chain carries TRBV6-1 and TRBJ2-7; the D gene is possibly TRBD1 (5 bases). The V end was cut by 0 bases, the J end by 6 bases, with 12 bases between. Germline CDR1 reads MNHNS; CDR2 reads SASEGT. CDR3 length equals 14 residues. The CDR3 DNA reads as TGTGCCAGCAGTGAAGCGGGCCAGGGTGGCGAGCAGTACTTC. This encodes CASSEAGQGGEQYF.

J is TRBJ2-4 and V is TRBV28; possibly TRBD1 for D (6 bases). V was pared by 6 bases and J by 1 base, with 10 bases between. The CDR3 has 14 residues. Per germline, CDR1 MDHEN and CDR2 SYDVKM. CDR3 protein: CASRPQGAKNIQYF. The CDR3 DNA reads as TGTGCCAGCAGGCCCCAGGGGGCCAAAAACATTCAGTACTTC.

The chain carries TRBV6-1 and TRBJ2-5, with D perhaps matching TRBD2 (6 bases). The V end was cut by 1 base, the J end by 4 bases, with 22 bases between. Germline V CDR1 and CDR2: MNHNS, SASEGT. The CDR3 contains 18 residues. The CDR3 DNA follows: TGTGCCAGCAGTGAAGGGCGGGGATCTACCCCGGGGAGAGAGACCCAGTACTTC. It specifies CASSEGRGSTPGRETQYF.

The chain joins TRBV2 to TRBJ2-7; 9 nucleotides agree with TRBD1. The CDR3 spans 13 residues. The germline V gene encodes CDR1 SNHLY and CDR2 FYNNEI. The V and J ends lost 10 bases and 6 bases, in that order; junction bases with no gene match: 10. The CDR3 nucleotides are TGTGCCACCAGCCGGGACAGGGTTGGCGAGCAGTACTTC. It codes for CATSRDRVGEQYF.

This sequence joins TRBV2 and TRBJ2-3; D not resolved. Trimming pared 4 bases from V and 6 bases from J, leaving 8 bases between. This CDR3 region has 12 residues. Germline V CDR1 and CDR2: SNHLY, FYNNEI. The CDR3 loop reads CASSVLSDTQYF. The CDR3 DNA reads as TGTGCCAGCAGTGTTCTGTCCGATACGCAGTATTTT. Full variable domain (rest looked up from reference TRBV2 and TRBJ2-3): EPEVTQTPSHQVTQMGQEVILRCVPISNHLYFYWYRQILGQKVEFLVSFYNNEISEKSEIFDDQFSVERPDGSNFTLKIRSTKLEDSAMYFCASSVLSDTQYFGPGTRLTVL.

The chain uses TRBV4-2 and TRBJ2-1, with D perhaps matching TRBD1 (5 bases). CDR1 is LGHNA, CDR2 YNFKEQ, per germline. V lost 0 bases, J lost 0 bases, and 9 bases lay in between. The CDR3 is made up of 16 amino acids. The CDR3 protein is CASSQDGQGSYNEQFF. The CDR3 DNA follows: TGTGCCAGCAGCCAAGATGGGCAGGGCTCCTACAATGAGCAGTTCTTC.

The chain is built from TRBV7-9 and TRBJ1-6; D gene uncertain. Germline V gene lookup returns CDR1 SEHNR and CDR2 FQNEAQ (reference sequence). This CDR3 is built from 17 residues. Trimming removed 5 bases from V and 6 bases from J, with 20 bases in between. The CDR3 is CASSQREGFTGNSPLHF. DNA for the CDR3: TGTGCCAGCAGCCAAAGGGAGGGTTTCACGGGTAATTCACCCCTCCACTTT.